The clone carrying this TCR beta chain was counted a single time. Samples spanned pretreatment and treatment, with 1 to 8 time points per patient. The data belong to a study of PD-L1 blockade in urothelial cancer. Sequencing used immunoSEQ multiplex PCR; TCRdb keeps in-frame clones, though not all of them. The data show approximately 34,000 clones, around 80% seen once. This clonotype was obtained from a man aged 55 to 70 with urothelial cancer. The input for sequencing was PBMCs, taken around atezolizumab (anti-PD-L1) treatment.

The CDR3 DNA sequence: TGTGCCTGGAGTACGGGAACTCAGCCCCAGCATTTT. Protein: CAWSTGTQPQHF. This chain links TRBV30 with TRBJ1-5; D call uncertain. V lost 2 bases and J lost 6, with 8 bases in between. Per the germline V gene, CDR1 is GTSNPN and CDR2 is SVGIG (reference sequence). This CDR3 spans 12 amino acids.